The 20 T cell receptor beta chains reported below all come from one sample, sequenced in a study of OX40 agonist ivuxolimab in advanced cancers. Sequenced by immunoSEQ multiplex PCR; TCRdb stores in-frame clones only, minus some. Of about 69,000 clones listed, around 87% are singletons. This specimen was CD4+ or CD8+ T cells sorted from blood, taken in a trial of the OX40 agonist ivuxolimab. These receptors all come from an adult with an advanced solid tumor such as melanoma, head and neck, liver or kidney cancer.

The CDR3: CASSLQGYEQYF. The DNA for the CDR3 is TGTGCCAGCAGCCTACAGGGTTACGAGCAGTACTTC. The rearrangement uses TRBV6-5 and TRBJ2-7; maybe TRBD1 (6 bases). The V gene lost 6 bases and the J gene lost 4 bases, with 10 bases spanning the gap. Germline CDR1 reads MNHEY; CDR2 reads SVGAGI. The CDR3 runs 12 residues.

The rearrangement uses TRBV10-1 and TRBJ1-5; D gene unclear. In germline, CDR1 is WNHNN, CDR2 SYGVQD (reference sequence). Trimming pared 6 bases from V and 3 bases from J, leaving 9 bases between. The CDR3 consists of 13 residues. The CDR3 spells CASSDASNQPQHF. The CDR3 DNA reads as TGCGCCAGCAGCGACGCTTCCAATCAGCCCCAGCATTTT.

In nucleotides, the CDR3 is TGCAGCGTCGGGTCCACCGGGACAGGGCCCCACGAGCAGTACTTC. This encodes CSVGSTGTGPHEQYF. This chain links TRBV29-1 with TRBJ2-7, with 9 bases lining up with TRBD1. The CDR3 covers 15 residues. V lost 6 bases and J lost 5; bases outside the gene matches: 14. From germline, CDR1 is SQVTM and CDR2 ANQGSEA.

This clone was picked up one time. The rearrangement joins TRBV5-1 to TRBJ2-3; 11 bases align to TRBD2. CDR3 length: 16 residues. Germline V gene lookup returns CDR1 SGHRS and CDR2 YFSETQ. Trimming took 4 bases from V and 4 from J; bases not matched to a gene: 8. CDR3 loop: CASSRMTSGTSDTQYF. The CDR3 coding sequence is TGCGCCAGCAGCCGAATGACTAGCGGGACCTCAGATACGCAGTATTTT. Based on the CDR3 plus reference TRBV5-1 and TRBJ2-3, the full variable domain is KAGVTQTPRYLIKTRGQQVTLSCSPISGHRSVSWYQQTPGQGLQFLFEYFSETQRNKGNFPGRFSGRQFSNSRSEMNVSTLELGDSALYLCASSRMTSGTSDTQYFGPGTRLTVL.

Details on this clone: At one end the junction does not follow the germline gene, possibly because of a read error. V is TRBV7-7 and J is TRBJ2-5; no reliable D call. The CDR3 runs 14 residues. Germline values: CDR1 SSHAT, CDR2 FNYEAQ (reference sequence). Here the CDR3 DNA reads TGTGCTAGCAGCTTAGGGTCACAGAGAGAGACCCAGTACTTC. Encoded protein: CASSLGSQRETQYF. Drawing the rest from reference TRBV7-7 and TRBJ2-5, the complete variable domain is GAGVSQSPRYKVTKRGQDVTLRCDPISSHATLYWYQQALGQGPEFLTYFNYEAQPDKSGLPSDRFSAERPEGSISTLTIQRTEQRDSAMYRCASSLGSQRETQYFGPGTRLLVL.

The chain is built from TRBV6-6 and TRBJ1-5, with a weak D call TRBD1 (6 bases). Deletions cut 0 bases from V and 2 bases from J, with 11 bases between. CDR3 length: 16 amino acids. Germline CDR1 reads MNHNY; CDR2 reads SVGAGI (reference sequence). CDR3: CASSYSRSGGNQPQHF. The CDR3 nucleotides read TGTGCCAGCAGTTACTCTAGGTCAGGGGGCAATCAGCCCCAGCATTTT.

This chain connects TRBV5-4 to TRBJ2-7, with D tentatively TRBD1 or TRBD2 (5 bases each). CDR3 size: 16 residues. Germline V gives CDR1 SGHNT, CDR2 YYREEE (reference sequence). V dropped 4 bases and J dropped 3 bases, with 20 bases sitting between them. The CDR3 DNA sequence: TGTGCCAGCAGCCTGGAAGGGACCGCCCGCGACTACGAGCAGTACTTC. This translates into CASSLEGTARDYEQYF. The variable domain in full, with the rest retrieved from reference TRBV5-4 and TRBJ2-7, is ETGVTQSPTHLIKTRGQQVTLRCSSQSGHNTVSWYQQALGQGPQFIFQYYREEENGRGNFPPRFSGLQFPNYSSELNVNALELDDSALYLCASSLEGTARDYEQYFGPGTRLTVT.

The CDR3 DNA reads as TGCGCCAGCAGCCCCAGACTAGCGGGAGACACCGGGGAGCTGTTTTTT. It yields the protein CASSPRLAGDTGELFF. V gene TRBV5-1 combines with J gene TRBJ2-2, with 12 bases aligning to TRBD2. This CDR3 spans 16 amino acids. The junction had 4 bases not matched to a gene; V was cut back by 4 bases and J by 3 bases. Germline values: CDR1 SGHRS, CDR2 YFSETQ.

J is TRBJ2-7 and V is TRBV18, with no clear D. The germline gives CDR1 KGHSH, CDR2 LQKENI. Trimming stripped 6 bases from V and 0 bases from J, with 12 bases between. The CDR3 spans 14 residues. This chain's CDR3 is CASSLRRSSYEQYF. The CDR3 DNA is TGTGCCAGCTCGCTGCGCCGGAGCTCCTACGAGCAGTACTTC.

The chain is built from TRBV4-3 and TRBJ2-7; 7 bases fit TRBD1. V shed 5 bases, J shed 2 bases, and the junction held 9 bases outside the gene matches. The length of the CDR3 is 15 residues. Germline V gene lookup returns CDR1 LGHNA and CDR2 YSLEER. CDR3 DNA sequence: TGCGCCAGCAGCTACTCCGGGACAGCCACCTACGAGCAGTACTTC. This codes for CASSYSGTATYEQYF.

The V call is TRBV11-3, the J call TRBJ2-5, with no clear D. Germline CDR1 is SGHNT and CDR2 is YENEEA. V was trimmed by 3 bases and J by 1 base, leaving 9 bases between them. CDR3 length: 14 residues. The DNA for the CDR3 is TGTGCCAGCAGCTTCGGAATAGCCCAAGAGACCCAGTACTTC. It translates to CASSFGIAQETQYF.

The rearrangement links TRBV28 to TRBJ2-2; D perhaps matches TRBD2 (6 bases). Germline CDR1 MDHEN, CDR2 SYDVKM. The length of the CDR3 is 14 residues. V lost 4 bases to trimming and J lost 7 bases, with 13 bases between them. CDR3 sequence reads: CASSSGSLGGELFF. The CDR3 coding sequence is TGTGCCAGCAGTTCCGGGAGCTTAGGCGGGGAGCTGTTTTTT. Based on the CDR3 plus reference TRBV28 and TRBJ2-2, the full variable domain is DVKVTQSSRYLVKRTGEKVFLECVQDMDHENMFWYRQDPGLGLRLIYFSYDVKMKEKGDIPEGYSVSREKKERFSLILESASTNQTSMYLCASSSGSLGGELFFGEGSRLTVL.

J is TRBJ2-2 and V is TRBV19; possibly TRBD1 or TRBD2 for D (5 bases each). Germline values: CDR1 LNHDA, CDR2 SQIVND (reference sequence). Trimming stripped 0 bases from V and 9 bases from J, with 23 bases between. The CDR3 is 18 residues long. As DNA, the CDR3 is TGTGCCAGTAGTATAGAAGTATCCAGAATCGGGGCCCACCGGGAGCTGTTTTTT. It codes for CASSIEVSRIGAHRELFF. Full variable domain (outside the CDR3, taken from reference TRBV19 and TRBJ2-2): DGGITQSPKYLFRKEGQNVTLSCEQNLNHDAMYWYRQDPGQGLRLIYYSQIVNDFQKGDIAEGYSVSREKKESFPLTVTSAQKNPTAFYLCASSIEVSRIGAHRELFFGEGSRLTVL.

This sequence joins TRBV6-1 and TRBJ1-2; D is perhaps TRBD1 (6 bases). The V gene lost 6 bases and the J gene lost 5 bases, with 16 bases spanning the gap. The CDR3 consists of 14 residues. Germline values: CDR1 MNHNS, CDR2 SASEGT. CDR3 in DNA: TGTGCCAGCAGGGACCTCCGGACAGAGTATGGCTACACCTTC. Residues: CASRDLRTEYGYTF.

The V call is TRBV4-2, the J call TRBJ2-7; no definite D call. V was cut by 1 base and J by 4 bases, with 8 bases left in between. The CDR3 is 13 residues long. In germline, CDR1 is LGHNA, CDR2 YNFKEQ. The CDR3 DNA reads TGTGCCAGCAGCCAAGTTCTCCATTACGAGCAGTACTTC. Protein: CASSQVLHYEQYF.

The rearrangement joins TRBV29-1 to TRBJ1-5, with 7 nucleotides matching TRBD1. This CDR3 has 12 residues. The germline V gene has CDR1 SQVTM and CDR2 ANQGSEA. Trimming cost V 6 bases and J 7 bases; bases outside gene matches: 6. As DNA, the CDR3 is TGCAGCGTGCGACAGGGCGGGCAGCCCCAGCATTTT. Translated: CSVRQGGQPQHF.

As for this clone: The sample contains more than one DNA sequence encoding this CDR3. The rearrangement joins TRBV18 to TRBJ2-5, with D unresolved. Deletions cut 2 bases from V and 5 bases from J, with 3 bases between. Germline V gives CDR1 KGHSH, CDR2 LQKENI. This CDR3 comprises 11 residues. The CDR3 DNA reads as TGTGCCAGCTCACCAGGGGAGACCCAGTACTTC. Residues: CASSPGETQYF.

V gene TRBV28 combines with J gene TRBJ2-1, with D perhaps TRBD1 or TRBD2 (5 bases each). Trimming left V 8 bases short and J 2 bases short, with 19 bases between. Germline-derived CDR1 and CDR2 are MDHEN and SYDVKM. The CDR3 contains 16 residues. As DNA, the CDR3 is TGTGCCAGCCCATCAAATAGGGGAGAAGCCTACAATGAGCAGTTCTTC. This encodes CASPSNRGEAYNEQFF.

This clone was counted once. The CDR3 DNA sequence: TGTGCCTGGAGTGGAACGGGGGGGGAAAAACTGTTTTTT. Translated: CAWSGTGGEKLFF. The chain employs TRBV30 and TRBJ1-4, with D maybe TRBD1 (5 bases). The length of the CDR3 is 13 residues. Germline CDR1 GTSNPN, CDR2 SVGIG (reference sequence). The V and J ends lost 1 base and 8 bases respectively, with 11 bases between them.

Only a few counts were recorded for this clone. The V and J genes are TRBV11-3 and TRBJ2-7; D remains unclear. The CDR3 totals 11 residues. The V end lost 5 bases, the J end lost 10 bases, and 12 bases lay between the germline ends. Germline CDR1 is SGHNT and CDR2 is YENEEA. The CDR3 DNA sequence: TGTGCCAGCAGCCCTGGGCTAGAACAGTACTTC. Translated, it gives CASSPGLEQYF.